One sample yielded the 14 T cell receptor beta chains listed below, sequenced in a study of T cells after yellow fever vaccination. TCRdb re-called the 5' RACE reads through MiXCR, storing one row per CDR3 protein. The sample consists of 300,000 or so distinct CDR3 sequences, 10% to 15% of them appearing once. Specimen: CD4+ T cells sorted from PBMCs, collected 45 days after the yellow fever booster vaccination. The receptors come from a young man who received the YFV17D yellow fever vaccine.

This chain uses TRBV15 with TRBJ2-1; no clear D. This CDR3 contains 13 residues. The V end was cut by 0 bases, the J end by 14 bases, with 14 bases between. CDR1 is LNHNV, CDR2 YYDKDF, per germline (reference sequence). DNA of the CDR3: TGTGCCACCAGCAGAGATATAAAGACTCCCAAGTTCTTC. As protein: CATSRDIKTPKFF.

This clonotype was seen only a few times. The chain recombines TRBV30 with TRBJ2-7, with 11 bases aligning to TRBD2. The CDR3 has 17 amino acids. CDR1 GTSNPN and CDR2 SVGIG come from the germline V gene (reference sequence). The V gene end was trimmed by 5 bases and the J gene end by 5 bases; junction bases not matched to a gene: 17. Here the CDR3 reads CAWEGGLTSGRVNEQYF. CDR3 DNA sequence: TGTGCCTGGGAGGGGGGGCTAACTAGCGGGAGAGTCAACGAGCAGTACTTC.

This clonotype appeared a few times. The CDR3: CATTDRNQGQPQHF. The CDR3 DNA is TGTGCCACCACTGACAGGAACCAGGGTCAGCCCCAGCATTTT. The chain joins TRBV6-1 to TRBJ1-5; possible D gene TRBD1, 6 bases. Germline-derived CDR1 and CDR2 are MNHNS and SASEGT. The V end lost 10 bases, the J end lost 6 bases, and 19 bases lay between the germline ends. There are 14 residues in the CDR3.

The table lists this clonotype with a few counts. The chain has TRBV24-1 and TRBJ2-5; 10 nucleotides line up with TRBD2. V dropped 4 bases and J dropped 4; count of bases not matched to a gene: 2. The CDR3 runs 14 residues. Germline V gene sequence: CDR1 KGHDR, CDR2 SFDVKD. The CDR3 sequence: CATSESGRGETQYF. CDR3 nucleotide sequence: TGTGCCACCAGTGAGAGCGGGAGGGGAGAGACCCAGTACTTC.

At least ten counts were recorded for this clonotype. This chain links TRBV7-2 with TRBJ2-3, with 7 bases fitting TRBD1. Germline CDR1 and CDR2: SGHTA and FQGNSA. The length of the CDR3 is 13 residues. Trimming took 5 bases from V and 4 from J; bases not matched to a gene: 3. CDR3: CASSKQGSDTQYF. The CDR3 nucleotides read TGTGCCAGCAGCAAACAGGGGTCAGATACGCAGTATTTT. The whole variable domain, filled in from reference TRBV7-2 and TRBJ2-3, reads GAGVSQSPSNKVTEKGKDVELRCDPISGHTALYWYRQSLGQGLEFLIYFQGNSAPDKSGLPSDRFSAERTGGSVSTLTIQRTQQEDSAVYLCASSKQGSDTQYFGPGTRLTVL.

V is TRBV10-3 and J is TRBJ2-7; 8 bases agree with TRBD1. Germline CDR1 and CDR2: ENHRY and SYGVKD. CDR3 length: 14 residues. The ends lost 3 bases at V and 6 bases at J; junction bases unmatched: 7. CDR3 residues: CAISEPQGVFEQYF. Here the CDR3 DNA reads TGTGCCATCAGTGAACCACAGGGGGTATTCGAGCAGTACTTC.

This rearrangement joins TRBV11-2 to TRBJ2-6; D possibly corresponds to TRBD1 (5 bases). The CDR3 is made up of 16 amino acids. CDR1 is SGHAT and CDR2 is FQNNGV in the germline V gene. With 5 bases removed from V and 2 bases from J, the gap between germline ends came to 13 bases. CDR3 residues: CASSRRVSAGANVLTF. DNA of the CDR3: TGTGCCAGCAGCCGCAGGGTCTCTGCTGGGGCCAACGTCCTGACTTTC. The entire variable domain, with the rest obtained from reference TRBV11-2 and TRBJ2-6, is as follows: EAGVAQSPRYKIIEKRQSVAFWCNPISGHATLYWYQQILGQGPKLLIQFQNNGVVDDSQLPKDRFSAERLKGVDSTLKIQPAKLEDSAVYLCASSRRVSAGANVLTFGAGSRLTVL.

The V gene is TRBV5-1, the J gene TRBJ2-7, with TRBD2 identical over 14 bases. V lost 4 bases, J lost 2 bases, and 8 bases stayed unmatched. Per germline, CDR1 SGHRS and CDR2 YFSETQ. CDR3 size: 17 residues. The CDR3 loop reads CASSLGTSGSFTYEQYF. The DNA of the CDR3 is TGCGCCAGCAGCCTCGGGACTAGCGGGAGCTTTACCTACGAGCAGTACTTC. Drawing the rest from reference TRBV5-1 and TRBJ2-7, the complete variable domain is KAGVTQTPRYLIKTRGQQVTLSCSPISGHRSVSWYQQTPGQGLQFLFEYFSETQRNKGNFPGRFSGRQFSNSRSEMNVSTLELGDSALYLCASSLGTSGSFTYEQYFGPGTRLTVT.

This clonotype occurred a few times. The J gene is TRBJ2-3, the V gene TRBV18; 9 nucleotides match TRBD1. This CDR3 has 18 amino acids. Germline V gene sequence: CDR1 KGHSH, CDR2 LQKENI. V dropped 3 bases and J dropped 4; count of bases not matched to a gene: 14. The CDR3 DNA follows: TGTGCCAGCTCACCCTGGGCTAAAGGACAGGGGAGGGCAGATACGCAGTATTTT. Its protein is CASSPWAKGQGRADTQYF.

This clonotype was seen only a few times. V gene TRBV11-2 combines with J gene TRBJ1-2; D perhaps matches TRBD1 (5 bases). Between the trimmed V and J ends, which lost 5 bases and 7 bases, there was a span of 20 bases. Germline assignment: CDR1 SGHAT and CDR2 FQNNGV. The CDR3 extends over 15 amino acids. The CDR3 sequence: CASSPRDGGTAGYTF. CDR3 DNA: TGTGCCAGCAGCCCAAGGGACGGGGGGACTGCTGGCTACACCTTC.

The chain combines TRBV10-3 with TRBJ2-1; D is unresolved. The CDR3 covers 12 residues. CDR1 ENHRY and CDR2 SYGVKD come from the germline V gene. V lost 0 bases, J lost 8 bases, and 5 bases lay in between. The CDR3 reads CAISESWDEQFF. CDR3 bases: TGTGCCATCAGTGAGTCGTGGGATGAGCAGTTCTTC.

The table lists this clonotype with many counts. The chain employs TRBV29-1 and TRBJ2-3, with a weak D call TRBD2 (5 bases). V lost 4 bases to trimming and J lost 1 base, with 15 bases between them. The CDR3 length is 15 residues. The germline gives CDR1 SQVTM, CDR2 ANQGSEA. The CDR3 protein is CSVGSGMLGTDTQYF. In DNA, the CDR3 is TGCAGCGTTGGTTCCGGGATGTTGGGCACAGATACGCAGTATTTT.

In regard to this clonotype: This sequence may be a read error, since a much larger clone differs from it by one base. This sequence joins TRBV5-5 and TRBJ1-1; D is possibly TRBD1 (6 bases). CDR1 is SGHKS, CDR2 YYEKEE, per germline (reference sequence). The V end was cut by 2 bases, the J end by 4 bases, with 12 bases between. This CDR3 contains 14 residues. The CDR3 loop reads CASSLLRQVTEAFF. CDR3 sequence (DNA): TGTGCCAGCAGCTTACTCCGACAGGTCACTGAAGCTTTCTTT.

This clonotype was observed a few times. V and J are TRBV20-1 and TRBJ2-3, with 12 bases matching TRBD2. This CDR3 spans 15 amino acids. V lost 5 bases and J lost 1; bases outside the gene matches: 4. Germline-derived CDR1 and CDR2 are DFQATT and SNEGSKA (reference sequence). In DNA, the CDR3 is TGCAGTGCTCCGACTAGCGGGAGAGGCACAGATACGCAGTATTTT. Translated, it gives CSAPTSGRGTDTQYF.